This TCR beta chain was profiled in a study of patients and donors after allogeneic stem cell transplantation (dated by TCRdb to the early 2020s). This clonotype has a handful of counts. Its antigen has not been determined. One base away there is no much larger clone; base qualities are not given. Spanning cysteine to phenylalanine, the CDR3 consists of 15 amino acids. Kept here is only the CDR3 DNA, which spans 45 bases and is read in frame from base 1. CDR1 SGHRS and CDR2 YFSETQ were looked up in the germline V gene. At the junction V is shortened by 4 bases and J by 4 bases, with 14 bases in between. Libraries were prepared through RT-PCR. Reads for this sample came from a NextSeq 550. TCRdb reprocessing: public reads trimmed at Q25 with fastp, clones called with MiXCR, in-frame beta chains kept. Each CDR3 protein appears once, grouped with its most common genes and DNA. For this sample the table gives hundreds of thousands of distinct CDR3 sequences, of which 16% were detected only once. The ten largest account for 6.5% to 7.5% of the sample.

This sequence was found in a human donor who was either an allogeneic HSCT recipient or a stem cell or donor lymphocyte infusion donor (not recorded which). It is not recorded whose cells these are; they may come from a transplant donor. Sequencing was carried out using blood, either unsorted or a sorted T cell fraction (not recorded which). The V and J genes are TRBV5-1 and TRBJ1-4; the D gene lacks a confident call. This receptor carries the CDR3 CASSLGQDHNEKLFF. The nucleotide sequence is TGCGCCAGCAGCCTTGGGCAGGACCATAATGAAAAACTGTTTTTT.